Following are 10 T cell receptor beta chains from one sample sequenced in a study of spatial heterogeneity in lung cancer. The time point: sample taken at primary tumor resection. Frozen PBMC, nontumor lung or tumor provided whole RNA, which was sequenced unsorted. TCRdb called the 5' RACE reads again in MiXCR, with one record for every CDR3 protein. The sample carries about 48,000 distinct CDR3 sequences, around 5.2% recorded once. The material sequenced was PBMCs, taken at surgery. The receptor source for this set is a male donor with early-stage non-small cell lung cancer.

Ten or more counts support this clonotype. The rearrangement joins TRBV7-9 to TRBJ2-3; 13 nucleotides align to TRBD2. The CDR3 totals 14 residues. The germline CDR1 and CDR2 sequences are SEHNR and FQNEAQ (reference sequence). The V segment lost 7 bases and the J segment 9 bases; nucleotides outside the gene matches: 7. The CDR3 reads CASIRTSGSGTQYF. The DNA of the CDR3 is TGTGCCAGCATCCGGACTAGCGGGAGTGGCACGCAGTATTTT.

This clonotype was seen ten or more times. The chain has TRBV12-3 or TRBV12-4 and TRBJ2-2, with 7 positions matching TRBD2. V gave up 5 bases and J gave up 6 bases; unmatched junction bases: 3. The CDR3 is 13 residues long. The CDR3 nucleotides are TGTGCCAGCAGTAGCGGGACGGCCGGGGAGCTGTTTTTT. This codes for CASSSGTAGELFF.

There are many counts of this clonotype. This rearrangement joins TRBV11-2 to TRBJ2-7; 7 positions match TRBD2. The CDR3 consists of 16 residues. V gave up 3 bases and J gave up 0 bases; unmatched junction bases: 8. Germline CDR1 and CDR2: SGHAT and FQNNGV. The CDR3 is CASSLSGRDYSYEQYF. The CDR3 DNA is TGTGCCAGCAGCTTGAGTGGCCGGGACTACTCCTACGAGCAGTACTTC.

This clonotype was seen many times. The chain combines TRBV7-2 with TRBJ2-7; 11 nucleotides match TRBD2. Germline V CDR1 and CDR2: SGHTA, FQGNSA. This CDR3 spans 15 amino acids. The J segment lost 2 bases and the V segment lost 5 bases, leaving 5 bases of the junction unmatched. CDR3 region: CASSIVAGGPYEQYF. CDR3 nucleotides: TGTGCCAGCAGCATAGTAGCGGGAGGGCCCTACGAGCAGTACTTC.

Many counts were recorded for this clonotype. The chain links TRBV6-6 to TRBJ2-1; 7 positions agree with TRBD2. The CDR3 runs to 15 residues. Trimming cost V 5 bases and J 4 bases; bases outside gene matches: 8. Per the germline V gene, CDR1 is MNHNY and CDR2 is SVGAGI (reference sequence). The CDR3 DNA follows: TGTGCCAGCAGTGGACGCGGGGGAGGGTACAATGAGCAGTTCTTC. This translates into CASSGRGGGYNEQFF.

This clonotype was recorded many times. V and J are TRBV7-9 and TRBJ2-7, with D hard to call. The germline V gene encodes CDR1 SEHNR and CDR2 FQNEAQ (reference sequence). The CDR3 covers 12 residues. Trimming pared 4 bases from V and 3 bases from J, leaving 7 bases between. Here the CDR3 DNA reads TGTGCCAGCAGCTCGCCGTTCTACGAGCAGTACTTC. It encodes CASSSPFYEQYF.

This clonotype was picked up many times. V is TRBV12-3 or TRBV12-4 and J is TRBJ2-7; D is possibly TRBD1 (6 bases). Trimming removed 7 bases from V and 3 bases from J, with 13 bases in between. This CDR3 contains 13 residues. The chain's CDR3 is CASTPDSLYEQYF. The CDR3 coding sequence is TGTGCCAGCACCCCGGACAGCCTCTACGAGCAGTACTTC.

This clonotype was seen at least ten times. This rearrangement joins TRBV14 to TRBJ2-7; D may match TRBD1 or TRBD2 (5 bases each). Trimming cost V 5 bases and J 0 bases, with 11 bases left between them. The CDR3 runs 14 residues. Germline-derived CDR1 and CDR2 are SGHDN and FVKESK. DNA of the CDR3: TGTGCCAGCAGCTATGGGGGTAGCTCCTACGAGCAGTACTTC. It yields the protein CASSYGGSSYEQYF.

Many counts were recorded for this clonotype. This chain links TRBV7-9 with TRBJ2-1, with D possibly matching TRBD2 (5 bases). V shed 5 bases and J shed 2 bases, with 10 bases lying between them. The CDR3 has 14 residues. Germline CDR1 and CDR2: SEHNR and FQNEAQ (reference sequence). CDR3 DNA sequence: TGTGCCAGCAGCCGTGGGAGCCCCTACAATGAGCAGTTCTTC. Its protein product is CASSRGSPYNEQFF.

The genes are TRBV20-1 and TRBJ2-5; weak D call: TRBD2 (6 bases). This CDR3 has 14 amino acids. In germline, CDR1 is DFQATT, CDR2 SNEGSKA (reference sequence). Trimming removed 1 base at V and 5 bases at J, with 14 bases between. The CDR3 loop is CSARVNGGEETQYF. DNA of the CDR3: TGCAGTGCTAGAGTGAACGGGGGTGAGGAGACCCAGTACTTC.